Sequencing of this T cell receptor (beta chain) was carried out in a study of CD8+CD57+ T cells in acquired aplastic anemia. Previously, flow cytometry had revealed CD8+CD57+ cell expansion in the patients chosen for sequencing. The germline CDR1 and CDR2 sequences are MNHNS and SASEGT. The junction had 2 bases not matched to a gene; V was cut back by 4 bases and J by 5 bases. This CDR3 is 14 amino acids long. Genomic DNA, the template, was used for profiling of the TCR beta VDJ and CDR3. TCRdb fed the reads into MiXCR, producing one record per CDR3 protein. Of some 200,000 distinct CDR3 sequences listed, 48% are singletons. This clonotype was counted a few times.

This receptor was taken from a human donor with aplastic anemia. Sequenced material: sorted CD4+, CD8+, or CD8+CD57+ T cells (not recorded which) from PBMCs. V and J are TRBV6-1 and TRBJ2-3, with TRBD2 matching 11 bases. CDR3 sequence (DNA): TGTGCCAGCAGTGTACTAGCGGGAGTAGATACGCAGTATTTT. This encodes CASSVLAGVDTQYF.